This is a list of T cell receptor beta chains from one sample in a study of identical twins. TCRdb re-analysed the 5' RACE reads in MiXCR, keeping a single row per CDR3 protein. The table includes about 340,000 distinct CDR3 sequences, around 12% detected once. The same data also contributed to another study, on yellow fever vaccine responses in identical twins.

What was sequenced was CD8+ T cells sorted from blood. The origin of the receptors is a young woman in good health. CDR3s leave out the opening cysteine and the closing phenylalanine or tryptophan.

J | V | CDR3
TRBJ2-5 | TRBV7-9 | ASSPMEGVQETQY
TRBJ1-5 | TRBV11-2 | ASSVQPGPDQPQH
TRBJ1-3 | TRBV7-8 | ASSRTRPGSSGNTIY
TRBJ2-1 | TRBV19 | ASSIEDLRNEQF
TRBJ2-3 | TRBV12-3/TRBV12-4 | ASSHGQTDTQY
TRBJ2-7 | TRBV7-3 | ASSMARRSNSYEQY
TRBJ1-1 | TRBV2 | ASSEFRVNTEAF
TRBJ2-2 | TRBV28 | ASSLILGTGELF
TRBJ2-6 | TRBV6-1 | ASSETGANVLT
TRBJ2-3 | TRBV14 | ASSQVSWDTQY
TRBJ2-5 | TRBV27 | ASSIISPVAGGRETQY
TRBJ2-7 | TRBV29-1 | SVAGGATTIVYEQY
TRBJ2-7 | TRBV27 | ASRPGGSSYEQY
TRBJ2-2 | TRBV7-9 | ASSLFGRAGAGELF
TRBJ2-2 | TRBV9 | ASSANRQGAVTGELF
TRBJ2-1 | TRBV7-6 | ASSYGTENEQF
TRBJ2-3 | TRBV6-4 | ASRLQGGSTDTQY
TRBJ2-7 | TRBV12-3/TRBV12-4 | ASRPGTGSSYEQY
TRBJ2-1 | TRBV6-1 | ASRRLVYDEQF
TRBJ1-6 | TRBV4-1 | ASSQDRGSYNSPLH
TRBJ2-1 | TRBV6-1 | ASSSGRWSNNEQF
TRBJ2-1 | TRBV27 | ASNPSGGSYNEQF
TRBJ1-5 | TRBV6-5 | ASSSRSGVGQPQH
TRBJ1-5 | TRBV12-3/TRBV12-4 | ASRAGTGANQPQH